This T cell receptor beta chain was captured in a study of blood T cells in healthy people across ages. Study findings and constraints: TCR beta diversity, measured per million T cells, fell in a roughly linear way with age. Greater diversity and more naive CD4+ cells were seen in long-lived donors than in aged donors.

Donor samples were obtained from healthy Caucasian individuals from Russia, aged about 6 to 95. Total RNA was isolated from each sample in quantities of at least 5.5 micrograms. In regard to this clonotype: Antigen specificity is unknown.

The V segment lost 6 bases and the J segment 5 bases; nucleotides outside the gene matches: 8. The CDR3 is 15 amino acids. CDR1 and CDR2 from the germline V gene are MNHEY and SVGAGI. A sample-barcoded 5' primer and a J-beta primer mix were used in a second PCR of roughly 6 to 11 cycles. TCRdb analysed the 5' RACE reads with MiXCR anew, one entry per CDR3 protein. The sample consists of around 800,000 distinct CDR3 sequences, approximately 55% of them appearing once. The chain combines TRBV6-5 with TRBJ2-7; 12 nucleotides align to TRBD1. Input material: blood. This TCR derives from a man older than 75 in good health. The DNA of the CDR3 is TGTGCCAGCAGCGGACCGGGACAGGGGGCGAACGAGCAGTACTTC. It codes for CASSGPGQGANEQYF.